The present T cell receptor (beta chain) was sequenced within a study of human T cells and chemical hapten exposure. Overall study context: Sensitizing treatment utilized 2% DPC over a roughly 2 cm by roughly 2 cm portion of upper inner arm skin.

Germline V lookup: CDR1 SGHTA, CDR2 FQGNSA. The CDR3 has 15 residues. Trimming cost V 6 bases and J 2 bases, with 13 bases left between them. TCRdb re-called the RACE reads through MiXCR, storing one row per CDR3 protein. In the table there are about 54,000 distinct CDR3 sequences, around 10% of which are singletons. Documented time point: patch test 2, 6 weeks after DPC sensitization. Indicated treatment: therapeutic diphenylcyclopropenone sensitization with weekly scalp DPC. The sequences come from whole blood, collected in connection with sensitization to the hapten diphenylcyclopropenone (DPC). This chain connects TRBV7-2 to TRBJ2-2, with D perhaps matching TRBD1 (5 bases). This TCR derives from a woman in her forties or fifties with alopecia areata. Some clones in this sample may be carry-over from other donors' samples. The CDR3: CASRNSGLNTGELFF. CDR3 nucleotide sequence: TGTGCCAGCAGAAACTCAGGGCTCAACACCGGGGAGCTGTTTTTT.